Shown below are 11 T cell receptor beta chains from a single sample sequenced in a study of cytomegalovirus exposure and HLA in healthy donors. Using immunoSEQ multiplex PCR, the repertoire was profiled, and TCRdb retains in-frame clones only, with some absent. The sample records 100,000 to 150,000 clones, about 88% being singletons. The sequencing input was PBMCs. Receptors were obtained from a woman between 18 and 29 years old in good health and CMV-seronegative.

For the CDR3, the DNA is TGTGCCAGCAGCTTGACGGAGTCTTTCTATGGCTACACCTTC. Its translation: CASSLTESFYGYTF. The J gene is TRBJ1-2, the V gene TRBV11-1, with D unresolved. Trimming shortened V by 3 bases and J by 4 bases, and 12 bases separated the two germline ends. The CDR3 is 14 amino acids. Per germline, CDR1 SGHAT and CDR2 FQDESV (reference sequence). Combining the CDR3 with reference TRBV11-1 and TRBJ1-2 gives the whole variable domain EAEVAQSPRYKITEKSQAVAFWCDPISGHATLYWYRQILGQGPELLVQFQDESVVDDSQLPKDRFSAERLKGVDSTLKIQPAELGDSAMYLCASSLTESFYGYTFGSGTRLTVV.

The CDR3, as DNA: TGTGCCAGCAGTTCCGAACGGGGGGGCGCCGGGGAGCTGTTTTTT. It specifies CASSSERGGAGELFF. V is TRBV6-5 and J is TRBJ2-2; TRBD2 matches at 8 bases. This CDR3 region has 15 residues. The V segment lost 4 bases and the J segment 6 bases; nucleotides outside the gene matches: 7. In germline, CDR1 is MNHEY, CDR2 SVGAGI.

This clone has just one count. The chain combines TRBV27 with TRBJ1-3, with D possibly TRBD1 on 5 matching bases. The length of the CDR3 is 17 residues. V was clipped by 2 bases and J by 0 bases, with 14 bases between them. Germline CDR1 and CDR2: MNHEY and SMNVEV (reference sequence). CDR3 protein: CASSLRMGLSSGNTIYF. The CDR3, as DNA: TGTGCCAGCAGTTTAAGAATGGGACTGAGCTCTGGAAACACCATATATTTT.

This clone appeared a single time. The chain combines TRBV6-6 with TRBJ2-4; TRBD1 matches 11 bases. Germline CDR1 reads MNHNY; CDR2 reads SVGAGI (reference sequence). The J segment lost 8 bases and the V segment lost 5 bases, leaving 11 bases of the junction unmatched. This CDR3 spans 16 amino acids. Written as DNA, the CDR3 is TGTGCCAGCAGTCTCTCCACCGGGACAGGGGGTGACATTCAGTACTTC. Amino acid sequence: CASSLSTGTGGDIQYF.

The chain is built from TRBV4-1 and TRBJ1-4; weak D call: TRBD1 (6 bases). The ends were cut back, 5 bases at V and 4 bases at J, with 29 bases in the middle. CDR3 size: 20 residues. Germline loops: CDR1 MGHRA, CDR2 YSYEKL. CDR3: CASSSPITRQADRNNEKLFF. CDR3 nucleotides: TGCGCCAGCAGCTCCCCCATTACCCGACAGGCGGACCGCAATAATGAAAAACTGTTTTTT.

This clone came up once. The chain employs TRBV7-2 and TRBJ1-4; D remains unclear. This CDR3 is 14 amino acids long. With 4 bases removed from V and 3 bases from J, the gap between germline ends came to 9 bases. Germline values: CDR1 SGHTA, CDR2 FQGNSA. DNA of the CDR3: TGTGCCAGCAGCTCCGGTGCCGCTAATGAAAAACTGTTTTTT. Translating gives CASSSGAANEKLFF.

The chain links TRBV13 to TRBJ1-2; TRBD1 matches at 8 bases. The germline gives CDR1 PRHDT, CDR2 FYEKMQ (reference sequence). The CDR3 totals 15 residues. J gave up 8 bases and V 1 base, and 9 bases lay outside the gene matches. The CDR3 sequence: CASSLADREPWGYTF. CDR3 DNA sequence: TGTGCCAGCAGCTTAGCGGACAGGGAGCCTTGGGGCTACACCTTC.

This clone appeared many times. The chain recombines TRBV9 with TRBJ2-7, with D perhaps TRBD1 (6 bases). The V and J ends lost 3 bases and 2 bases respectively, with 12 bases between them. CDR3 length equals 14 residues. Germline V lookup: CDR1 SGDLS, CDR2 YYNGEE. The CDR3 spells CASSAQTGAYEQYF. CDR3 sequence (DNA): TGTGCCAGCAGCGCCCAGACAGGCGCCTACGAGCAGTACTTC.

This clone appeared a single time. The genes are TRBV7-8 and TRBJ1-1, with D unresolved. The CDR3 has 15 amino acids. Trimming shortened V by 5 bases and J by 1 base, and 14 bases separated the two germline ends. Germline lookup yields CDR1 SGHVS and CDR2 FQNEAQ. Here the CDR3 DNA reads TGTGCCAGCAGCCCCCTGACACCCACGAACACTGAAGCTTTCTTT. It translates to CASSPLTPTNTEAFF.

This clone was detected once. V gene TRBV6-6 combines with J gene TRBJ2-7, with 12 bases aligning to TRBD2. From germline, CDR1 is MNHNY and CDR2 SVGAGI (reference sequence). The CDR3 covers 15 residues. With 3 bases clipped from V and 4 bases from J, the junction kept 4 bases outside the gene matches. As DNA, the CDR3 is TGTGCCAGCAGTTATACTAGCGGGGGGATATACGAGCAGTACTTC. Protein sequence: CASSYTSGGIYEQYF.

Regarding this clone: The junction departs from the called germline gene at one end, perhaps through a read error. Other nucleotide sequences in the sample specify the same CDR3. The chain couples TRBV5-1 to TRBJ1-6, with TRBD1 matching 8 bases. This CDR3 is built from 15 residues. Germline CDR1 reads SGHRS; CDR2 reads YFSETQ. This CDR3 reads CASSLNRGLASPLHF. CDR3 nucleotide sequence: TGCGCCAGCAGCTTAAACAGGGGGTTAGCTTCACCCCTCCATTTT.